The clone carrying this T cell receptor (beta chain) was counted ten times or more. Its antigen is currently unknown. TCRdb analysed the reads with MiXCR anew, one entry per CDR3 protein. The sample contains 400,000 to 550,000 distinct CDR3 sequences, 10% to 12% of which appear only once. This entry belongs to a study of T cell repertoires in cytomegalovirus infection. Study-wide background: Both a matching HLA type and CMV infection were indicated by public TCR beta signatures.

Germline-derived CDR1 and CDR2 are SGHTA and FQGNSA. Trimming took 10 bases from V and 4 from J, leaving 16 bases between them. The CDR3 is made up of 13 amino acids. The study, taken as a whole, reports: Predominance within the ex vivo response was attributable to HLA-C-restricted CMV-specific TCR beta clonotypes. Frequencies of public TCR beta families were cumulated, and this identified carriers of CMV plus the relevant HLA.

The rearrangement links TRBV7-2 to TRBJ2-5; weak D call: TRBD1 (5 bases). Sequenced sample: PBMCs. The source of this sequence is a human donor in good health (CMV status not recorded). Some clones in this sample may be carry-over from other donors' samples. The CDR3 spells CATFGAMGETQYF. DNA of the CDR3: TGTGCCACTTTTGGGGCGATGGGAGAGACCCAGTACTTC.